Sequencing of this T cell receptor beta chain was carried out in a study of shared clonotypes between healthy human individuals. The wider study: Three CD4 naive, three CD4 memory, two CD8 naive and one CD8 memory plate were used per donor.

The authors ran the assay at deep level. Sequenced by immunoSEQ multiplex PCR; TCRdb stores in-frame clones only, minus some. The sample has hundreds of thousands of clones, around 73% seen once. The study, taken as a whole, reports: When naive CD4 clonotypes were compared across a few donors, about 5% were shared.

Points on this clone: What it recognizes is unknown.

The CD4+ fraction was divided into a CD45RA+ naive subset and a CD45RA-negative memory subset. This receptor was obtained from a woman in her thirties in good health. The sequencing input was memory CD4+ T cells sorted from blood. The subset here: CD45RA-negative fraction.

CDR3 amino acids: CASAGAGEGNEQFF. CDR3 bases: TGTGCCAGCGCTGGGGCGGGAGAAGGCAATGAGCAGTTCTTC. This chain links TRBV6-6 with TRBJ2-1; the match to TRBD2 covers 7 bases. The CDR3 loop spans 14 amino acids. Germline-derived CDR1 and CDR2 are MNHNY and SVGAGI (reference sequence). V trimming: 8 bases; J trimming: 6 bases; junction bases outside the gene matches: 10.